The rows below give T cell receptor beta chains drawn from one sample of a study of blood T cell repertoires in COVID-19. Libraries were prepared by immunoSEQ multiplex PCR; TCRdb keeps only in-frame clonotypes and omits some of them. Of about 260,000 clones in the sample, approximately 86% were seen once. The sequencing sample was made of peripheral blood. These receptors were collected from a man aged 35-49 years who had recovered from COVID-19. Both conserved end residues are part of each CDR3. The order of the fields is clone size, J gene, D gene, V gene, CDR3 DNA, CDR3 protein. The D gene is left open where the match is weak. Expanded clones are given a class, and other clones once, few, many or no size at all.

clone size: .; J gene: TRBJ2-3; D gene: .; V gene: TRBV10-3; CDR3 DNA: TGTGCCATCAGGTCGGGGGGCACAGATACGCAGTATTTT; CDR3 protein: CAIRSGGTDTQYF
clone size: .; J gene: TRBJ2-7; D gene: .; V gene: TRBV20-1; CDR3 DNA: TGCAGTGCTAGGGACTGGGCCGAGCAGTACTTC; CDR3 protein: CSARDWAEQYF
clone size: .; J gene: TRBJ2-7; D gene: TRBD2; V gene: TRBV3-1/TRBV3-2; CDR3 DNA: TGTGCCAGCGGACTAGCGGGACCTTGGAACGAGCAGTACTTC; CDR3 protein: CASGLAGPWNEQYF
clone size: .; J gene: TRBJ1-2; D gene: .; V gene: TRBV7-2; CDR3 DNA: TGTGCCAGCAGCTTAGCTGGGGGGAGCTATGGCTACACCTTC; CDR3 protein: CASSLAGGSYGYTF
clone size: .; J gene: TRBJ2-4; D gene: .; V gene: TRBV13; CDR3 DNA: TGTGCCAGCAGCCCTCGCCCCGGGACTCCTATTCAGTACTTC; CDR3 protein: CASSPRPGTPIQYF
clone size: .; J gene: TRBJ2-7; D gene: TRBD2; V gene: TRBV5-1; CDR3 DNA: TGCGCCAGCAGCTTGGGTAGCGGGAGTATTTTCGAGCAGTACTTC; CDR3 protein: CASSLGSGSIFEQYF
clone size: .; J gene: TRBJ1-1; D gene: TRBD1; V gene: TRBV7-8; CDR3 DNA: TGTGCCAGCAGCCCAACAGGGGCGTTGGCCACTGAAGCTTTCTTT; CDR3 protein: CASSPTGALATEAFF
clone size: .; J gene: TRBJ1-4; D gene: .; V gene: TRBV9; CDR3 DNA: TGTGCCAGCAGCGCGGGGGGTACGGATGAAAAACTGTTTTTT; CDR3 protein: CASSAGGTDEKLFF
clone size: .; J gene: TRBJ1-5; D gene: TRBD1; V gene: TRBV5-6; CDR3 DNA: TGTGCCAGCAGTAGACAGGGTCGAGAGCCCCAGCATTTT; CDR3 protein: CASSRQGREPQHF
clone size: .; J gene: TRBJ2-1; D gene: TRBD1; V gene: TRBV11-2; CDR3 DNA: TGTGCCAGCAGCTTAGTCGAGGGGGCAGGTGAGCAGTTCTTC; CDR3 protein: CASSLVEGAGEQFF
clone size: .; J gene: TRBJ2-4; D gene: TRBD1; V gene: TRBV11-2; CDR3 DNA: TGTGCCAGCAGACCGGACAGGGGTTACGCCAAAAACATTCAGTACTTC; CDR3 protein: CASRPDRGYAKNIQYF
clone size: .; J gene: TRBJ2-3; D gene: TRBD2; V gene: TRBV6-5; CDR3 DNA: TGTGCCAGCAGTTACTCCCGGGGGGGCGGCACAGATACGCAGTATTTT; CDR3 protein: CASSYSRGGGTDTQYF
clone size: .; J gene: TRBJ1-2; D gene: .; V gene: TRBV4-3; CDR3 DNA: TGCGCCAGCAGCCAAGGGACACTTACTTCTAACTATGGCTACACCTTC; CDR3 protein: CASSQGTLTSNYGYTF
clone size: .; J gene: TRBJ2-7; D gene: .; V gene: TRBV2; CDR3 DNA: TGTGCCAGCAGTGACCCCAGGGTCCCCTACGAGCAGTACTTC; CDR3 protein: CASSDPRVPYEQYF
clone size: .; J gene: TRBJ1-2; D gene: .; V gene: TRBV7-2; CDR3 DNA: TGTGCCAGCAGCCCGCTAGGGCGGGTGTTGCGCGGCTACACCTTC; CDR3 protein: CASSPLGRVLRGYTF
clone size: .; J gene: TRBJ2-2; D gene: .; V gene: TRBV19; CDR3 DNA: TGTGCCAGAATCACTGGCGGGGAGCTGTTTTTT; CDR3 protein: CARITGGELFF
clone size: once; J gene: TRBJ2-1; D gene: .; V gene: TRBV7-3; CDR3 DNA: TGTGCCAGCAGCAACCCCACTAGAGATGAGCAGTTCTTC; CDR3 protein: CASSNPTRDEQFF
clone size: .; J gene: TRBJ2-3; D gene: .; V gene: TRBV2; CDR3 DNA: TGTGCCAGCGGCCCCCGCACAGATACGCAGTATTTT; CDR3 protein: CASGPRTDTQYF
clone size: .; J gene: TRBJ2-2; D gene: TRBD2; V gene: TRBV19; CDR3 DNA: TGTGCCAGTAGCCAACTAGCGGGAGCGGCCGGGGAGCTGTTTTTT; CDR3 protein: CASSQLAGAAGELFF
clone size: few; J gene: TRBJ2-7; D gene: .; V gene: TRBV4-3; CDR3 DNA: TGCGCCAGCAGCCCGCGCGGAGGATCCTACGAGCAGTACTTC; CDR3 protein: CASSPRGGSYEQYF
clone size: .; J gene: TRBJ2-1; D gene: .; V gene: TRBV3-1/TRBV3-2; CDR3 DNA: TGTGCCAGCAGCGGCCCTCAGCGCCATGAGCAGTTCTTC; CDR3 protein: CASSGPQRHEQFF
clone size: .; J gene: TRBJ1-5; D gene: .; V gene: TRBV7-8; CDR3 DNA: TGTGCCAGCAGCCCCCGGGGGAGGCAGGGCTACAATCAGCCCCAGCATTTT; CDR3 protein: CASSPRGRQGYNQPQHF
clone size: .; J gene: TRBJ1-4; D gene: TRBD1; V gene: TRBV6-6; CDR3 DNA: TGTGCCAGCAGTTACACGGACAGGGGGAATGAAAAACTGTTTTTT; CDR3 protein: CASSYTDRGNEKLFF
clone size: once; J gene: TRBJ1-1; D gene: TRBD1; V gene: TRBV4-2; CDR3 DNA: TGTGCCAGCAGCCAAGAGATACGGACAGGGCTTATGAACACTGAAGCTTTCTTT; CDR3 protein: CASSQEIRTGLMNTEAFF
clone size: once; J gene: TRBJ1-1; D gene: TRBD1; V gene: TRBV6-2/TRBV6-3; CDR3 DNA: TGTGCCAGCAGTCCAAGACAGGGCGTCATGAACACTGAAGCTTTCTTT; CDR3 protein: CASSPRQGVMNTEAFF
clone size: .; J gene: TRBJ2-5; D gene: .; V gene: TRBV15; CDR3 DNA: TGTGCCACCAGCAGAGATGAGGAGACCCAGTACTTC; CDR3 protein: CATSRDEETQYF
clone size: .; J gene: TRBJ2-3; D gene: TRBD2; V gene: TRBV10-3; CDR3 DNA: TGTGCCATCAAAGATAGCGGGAATCCAGATACGCAGTATTTT; CDR3 protein: CAIKDSGNPDTQYF
clone size: .; J gene: TRBJ2-5; D gene: .; V gene: TRBV15; CDR3 DNA: TGTGCCACCAGCAGAGACCCCACAGGGAAGGAGACCCAGTACTTC; CDR3 protein: CATSRDPTGKETQYF
clone size: .; J gene: TRBJ2-5; D gene: .; V gene: TRBV20-1; CDR3 DNA: TGCAGTGCTAGAACGGGAGAGACCCAGTACTTC; CDR3 protein: CSARTGETQYF